A single T cell receptor (beta chain) is shown here with its context. Its antigen is as yet unknown. This specimen belongs to a study of T cell responses to AZD1222 COVID-19 vaccine. Here immunoSEQ multiplex PCR was the method, and the copy in TCRdb shows in-frame clones only, minus some. Found here are approximately 190,000 clones, around 90% of them singletons; the top ten hold nearly 1%. Germline CDR1 is KGHSH and CDR2 is LQKENI. The CDR3 contains 17 residues. The germline V and J ends were trimmed by 1 base and 6 bases, with 16 bases remaining between them. Study results and caveats: Repertoire sampling was restricted to post-peak T cell response timepoints. At study baseline, merely six AZD1222 recipients were seropositive.

The clonotype was recovered from an adult in good health. The sample in question was peripheral blood, obtained on day 0 of AZD1222 vaccination. This chain uses TRBV18 with TRBJ1-6; maybe TRBD1 (6 bases). The CDR3 region is CASSPQEAKGGNSPLHF. CDR3 nucleotide sequence: TGTGCCAGCTCACCACAAGAGGCGAAGGGGGGTAATTCACCCCTCCACTTT.